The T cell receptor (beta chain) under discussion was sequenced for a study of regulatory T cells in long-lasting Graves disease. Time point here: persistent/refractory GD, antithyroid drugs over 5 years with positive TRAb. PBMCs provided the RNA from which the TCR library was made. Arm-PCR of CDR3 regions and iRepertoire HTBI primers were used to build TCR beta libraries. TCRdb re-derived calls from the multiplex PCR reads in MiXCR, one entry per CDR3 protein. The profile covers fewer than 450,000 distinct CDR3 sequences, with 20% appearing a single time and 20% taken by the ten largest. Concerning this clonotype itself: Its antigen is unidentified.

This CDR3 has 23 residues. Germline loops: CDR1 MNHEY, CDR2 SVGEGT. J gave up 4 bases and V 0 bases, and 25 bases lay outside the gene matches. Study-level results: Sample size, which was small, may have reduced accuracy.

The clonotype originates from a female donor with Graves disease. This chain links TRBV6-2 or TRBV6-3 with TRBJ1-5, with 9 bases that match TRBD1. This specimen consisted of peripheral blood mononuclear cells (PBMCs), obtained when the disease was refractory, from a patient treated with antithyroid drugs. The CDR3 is CASSYSSGDRDVLAGLRNQPQHF. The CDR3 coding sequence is TGTGCCAGCAGTTACTCGTCGGGGGACAGGGACGTACTAGCAGGTTTGAGGAATCAGCCCCAGCATTTT.